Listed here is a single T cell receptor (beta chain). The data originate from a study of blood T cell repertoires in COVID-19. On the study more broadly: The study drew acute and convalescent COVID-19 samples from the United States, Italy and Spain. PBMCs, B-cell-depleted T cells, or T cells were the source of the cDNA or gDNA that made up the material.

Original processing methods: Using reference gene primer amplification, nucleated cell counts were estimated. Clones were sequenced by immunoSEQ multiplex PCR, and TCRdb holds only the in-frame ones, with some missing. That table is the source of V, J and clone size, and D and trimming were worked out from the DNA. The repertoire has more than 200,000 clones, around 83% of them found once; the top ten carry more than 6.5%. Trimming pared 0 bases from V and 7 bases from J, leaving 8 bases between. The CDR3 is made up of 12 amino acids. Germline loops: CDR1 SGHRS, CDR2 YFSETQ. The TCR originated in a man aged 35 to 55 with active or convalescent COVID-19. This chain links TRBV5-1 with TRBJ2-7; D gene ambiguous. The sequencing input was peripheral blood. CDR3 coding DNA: TGCGCCAGCAGCTTGGGTAGTGGTGAGCAGTACTTC. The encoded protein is CASSLGSGEQYF.